The clone carrying this TCR beta chain was found a few times. Its antigen is currently unknown. A junction end diverges from the germline sequence, so it may reflect a read error. The CDR3 consists of 18 residues. The germline V gene has CDR1 MNHEY and CDR2 SVGEGT. Diagnoses used clinical symptoms, serum thyroxine and TRAb, thyroid ultrasound and orbital computed tomography. Isolation of PBMCs was performed on about 9.9 ml fresh peripheral blood. This specimen comes from a study of T cells in Graves' hyperthyroidism and ophthalmopathy. The study, taken as a whole, reports: Most thyroid clonotypes expanded above 0.001 were also detected in blood.

Amplification of TCR beta CDR3 regions was performed using RNA transcripts as template. HTBI primers were employed in a first-round RT-PCR of the TCR CDR3. TCRdb recomputed calls from the multiplex PCR reads with MiXCR, one row per CDR3 protein. Of about 420,000 distinct CDR3 sequences in the sample, 15% to 17% were seen once. The rearrangement links TRBV6-2 or TRBV6-3 to TRBJ2-1, with 8 bases that match TRBD2. The sequencing sample was made of blood. The sequence was collected from a woman between 18 and 29 years old with Graves' hyperthyroidism. CDR3: CASIYSGLVTSYYNEQFF. For the CDR3, the DNA is TGTGCCAGCATTTACTCGGGACTAGTGACGAGTTACTACAATGAGCAGTTCTTC.